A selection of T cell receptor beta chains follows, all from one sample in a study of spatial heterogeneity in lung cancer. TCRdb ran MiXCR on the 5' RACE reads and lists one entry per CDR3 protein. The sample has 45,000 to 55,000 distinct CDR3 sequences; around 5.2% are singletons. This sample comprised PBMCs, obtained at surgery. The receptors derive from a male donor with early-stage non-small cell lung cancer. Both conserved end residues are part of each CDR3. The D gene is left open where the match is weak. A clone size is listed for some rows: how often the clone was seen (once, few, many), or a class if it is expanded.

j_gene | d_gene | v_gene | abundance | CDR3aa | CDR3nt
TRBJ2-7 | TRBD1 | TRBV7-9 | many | CASSFLPGQGRGYEQYF | TGTGCCAGCAGTTTTCTTCCGGGACAGGGAAGGGGCTACGAGCAGTACTTC
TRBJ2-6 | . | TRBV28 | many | CASSLMIPGANVLTF | TGTGCCAGCAGTTTAATGATTCCTGGGGCCAACGTCCTGACTTTC
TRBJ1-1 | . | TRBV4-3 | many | CASSQDFAESAEAFF | TGCGCCAGCAGCCAAGATTTTGCAGAGAGCGCTGAAGCTTTCTTT
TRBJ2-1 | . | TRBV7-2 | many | CASSLGGSLYNEQFF | TGTGCCAGCAGCTTAGGTGGGAGTCTCTACAATGAGCAGTTCTTC
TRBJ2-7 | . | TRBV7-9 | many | CASSRQSSYEQYF | TGTGCCAGCAGTCGACAGAGCTCCTACGAGCAGTACTTC
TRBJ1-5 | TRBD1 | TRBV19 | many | CASTGGRNQPQHF | TGTGCCAGCACAGGGGGCAGGAATCAGCCCCAGCATTTT
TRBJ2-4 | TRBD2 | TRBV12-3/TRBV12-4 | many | CASSLRLADFLAKNIQYF | TGTGCCAGCAGTTTACGACTAGCGGACTTTCTAGCCAAAAACATTCAGTACTTC
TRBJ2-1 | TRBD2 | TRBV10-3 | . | CAIRTGTTNEQFF | TGTGCCATCAGAACCGGGACTACCAATGAGCAGTTCTTC
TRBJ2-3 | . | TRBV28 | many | CASSWDGERSTDTQYF | TGTGCCAGCAGTTGGGACGGGGAGAGGAGCACAGATACGCAGTATTTT
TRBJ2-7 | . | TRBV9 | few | CASSVVGTKQGEQYF | TGTGCCAGCAGCGTAGTTGGGACAAAACAGGGCGAGCAGTACTTC
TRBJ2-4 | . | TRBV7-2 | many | CASSRGGVGENIQYF | TGTGCCAGCAGCCGTGGGGGAGTCGGAGAAAACATTCAGTACTTC
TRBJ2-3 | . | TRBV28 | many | CASSLVGFSSTDTQYF | TGTGCCAGCAGTTTAGTGGGCTTCTCTAGCACAGATACGCAGTATTTT
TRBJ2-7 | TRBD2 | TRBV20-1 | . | CSARDPLAGAYEQYF | TGCAGTGCTAGAGATCCGCTAGCGGGAGCCTACGAGCAGTACTTC
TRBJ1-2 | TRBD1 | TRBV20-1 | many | CSALRQGINYGYTF | TGCAGTGCTCTTCGACAGGGAATTAACTATGGCTACACCTTC
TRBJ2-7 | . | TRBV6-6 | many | CASSRDGRNYEQYF | TGTGCCAGCAGTCGCGACGGACGGAATTACGAGCAGTACTTC
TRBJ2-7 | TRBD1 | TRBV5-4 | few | CASSLRGTGGEQYF | TGTGCCAGCAGCTTGCGCGGGACAGGAGGCGAGCAGTACTTC
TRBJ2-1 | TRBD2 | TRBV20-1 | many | CSAAYLAGAADEQFF | TGCAGTGCTGCCTACCTAGCGGGAGCTGCTGATGAGCAGTTCTTC
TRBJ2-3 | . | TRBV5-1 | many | CASSLEAYTDTQYF | TGCGCCAGCAGCTTGGAAGCGTATACAGATACGCAGTATTTT
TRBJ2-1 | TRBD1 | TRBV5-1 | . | CASSLGGTASYNEQFF | TGCGCCAGCAGCTTGGGGGGGACAGCCTCCTACAATGAGCAGTTCTTC
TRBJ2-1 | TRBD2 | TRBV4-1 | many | CASSQDPGTSGYNEQFF | TGCGCCAGCAGCCAGGATCCCGGGACTAGCGGGTACAATGAGCAGTTCTTC
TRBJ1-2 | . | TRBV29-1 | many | CSVERGNYGYTF | TGCAGCGTTGAACGGGGAAACTATGGCTACACCTTC
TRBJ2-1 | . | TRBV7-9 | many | CASSLTQLEQFF | TGTGCCAGCAGCTTAACCCAGCTGGAGCAGTTCTTC
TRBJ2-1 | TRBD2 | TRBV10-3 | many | CAISESGTGGPNEQFF | TGTGCCATCAGTGAGTCAGGAACGGGAGGGCCCAATGAGCAGTTCTTC
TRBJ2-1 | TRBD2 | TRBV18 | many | CASSRAREEGNEQFF | TGTGCCAGCTCACGAGCCCGGGAGGAAGGCAATGAGCAGTTCTTC
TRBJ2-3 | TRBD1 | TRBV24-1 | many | CATSGDRDGTDTQYF | TGTGCCACCAGTGGGGACAGGGATGGGACAGATACGCAGTATTTT
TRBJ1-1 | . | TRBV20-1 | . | CSASTDRNTEAFF | TGCAGTGCTAGTACCGACAGAAACACTGAAGCTTTCTTT
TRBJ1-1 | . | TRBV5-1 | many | CASSLQRANTEAFF | TGCGCCAGCAGCTTACAAAGGGCGAACACTGAAGCTTTCTTT
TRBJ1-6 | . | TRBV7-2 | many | CASSSGGSSYNSPLHF | TGTGCCAGCAGCTCCGGGGGGAGCTCCTATAATTCACCCCTCCACTTT
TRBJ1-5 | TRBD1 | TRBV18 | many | CASSVQGGNQPQHF | TGTGCCAGCTCAGTACAGGGGGGCAATCAGCCCCAGCATTTT
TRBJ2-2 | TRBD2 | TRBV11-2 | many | CASSPLGGRYIPGELFF | TGTGCCAGCAGCCCCCTGGGGGGGAGATATATACCCGGGGAGCTGTTTTTT
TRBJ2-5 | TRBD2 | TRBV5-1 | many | CASSLSLAGRETQYF | TGCGCCAGCAGCTTGAGCCTAGCGGGCAGAGAGACCCAGTACTTC
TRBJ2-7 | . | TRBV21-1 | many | CASSDRQPRNF | TGTGCCAGCAGCGACCGACAGCCACGGAACTTC
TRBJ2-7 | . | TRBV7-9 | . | CASSPGPLKISSYEQYF | TGTGCCAGCAGCCCCGGCCCCCTGAAGATTAGCTCCTACGAGCAGTACTTC
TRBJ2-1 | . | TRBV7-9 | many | CASSLGLTDLIF | TGTGCCAGCAGCCTCGGACTTACAGACTTGATCTTC
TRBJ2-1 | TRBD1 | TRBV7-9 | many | CASSPRTGGSYNEQFF | TGTGCCAGCAGCCCACGGACAGGGGGCTCCTACAATGAGCAGTTCTTC
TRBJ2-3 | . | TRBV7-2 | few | CASSLARSVDTQYF | TGTGCCAGCAGCTTAGCGCGCTCCGTGGATACGCAGTATTTT
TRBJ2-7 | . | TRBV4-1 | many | CASSQDGQVGNEQYF | TGCGCCAGCAGCCAAGATGGGCAAGTCGGCAACGAGCAGTACTTC